A single T cell receptor (beta chain) is shown here with its context. The antigen remains undetermined. The germline CDR1 and CDR2 sequences are MNHEY and SVGAGI. This CDR3 contains 14 residues. Between the trimmed V and J ends, which lost 5 bases and 6 bases, there was a span of 14 bases. These data come from a study of T cell responses to AZD1222 COVID-19 vaccine. Whole-study results and caveats: Two AZD1222 doses significantly raised spike-specific TCR breadth and depth over controls. Most donors were white British and more were female, and clonal diversity was possibly underestimated.

The protocol was immunoSEQ multiplex PCR, while the TCRdb copy is restricted to in-frame clones and leaves out a portion. Of about 150,000 clones detected, around 87% appear once; the ten largest clones hold around 6.9%. Sequences were derived from peripheral blood, sampled on day 0 of AZD1222 vaccination. The chain is built from TRBV6-5 and TRBJ2-1, with no clear D. The source is an adult in good health. Here the CDR3 DNA reads TGTGCCAGCAGTCCAAGAATTAGTACCAATGAGCAGTTCTTC. Its protein is CASSPRISTNEQFF.